The following is a T cell receptor beta chain sequence with its context. V lost 8 bases, J lost 7 bases, and 29 bases lay in between. The CDR3 is 17 amino acids. Per the germline V gene, CDR1 is MNHEY and CDR2 is SVGEGT. The data were obtained in a study of blood T cells in healthy people across ages. It was with a sample-barcoded 5' primer and a J-beta primer mix that a second PCR of roughly 7 to 12 cycles was run. TCRdb called the 5' RACE reads again in MiXCR, with one record for every CDR3 protein. The data show about 1 million distinct CDR3 sequences, with about 23% seen just once and around 0.75% held by the top ten. This same sample was also taken into another study, of T cells of mothers and their children.

This sequence was found in a girl aged 2 to 10 in good health. V and J are TRBV6-2 or TRBV6-3 and TRBJ1-2; perhaps TRBD1 as D (5 bases). The sequenced sample was blood. Written as DNA, the CDR3 is TGTGCCAGCTCCCGCGGTCAGGGACCACGATCAGCGGGTGGCTACACCTTC. Protein product: CASSRGQGPRSAGGYTF.